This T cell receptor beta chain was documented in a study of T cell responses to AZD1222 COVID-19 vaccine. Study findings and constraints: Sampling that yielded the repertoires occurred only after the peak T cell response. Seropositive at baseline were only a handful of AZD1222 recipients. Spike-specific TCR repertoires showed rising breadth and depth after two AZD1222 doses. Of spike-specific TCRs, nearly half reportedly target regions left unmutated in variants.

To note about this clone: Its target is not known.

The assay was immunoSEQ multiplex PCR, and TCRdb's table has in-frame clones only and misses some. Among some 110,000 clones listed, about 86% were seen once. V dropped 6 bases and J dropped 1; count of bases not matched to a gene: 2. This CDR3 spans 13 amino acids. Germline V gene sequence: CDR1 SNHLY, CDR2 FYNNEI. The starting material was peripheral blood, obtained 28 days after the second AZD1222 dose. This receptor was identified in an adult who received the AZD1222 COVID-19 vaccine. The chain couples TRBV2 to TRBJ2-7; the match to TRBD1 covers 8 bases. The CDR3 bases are TGTGCCAGCAGACAGGGGGTGTCCTACGAGCAGTACTTC. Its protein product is CASRQGVSYEQYF.